A single sample gave rise to the 7 T cell receptor beta chains below, sequenced in a study of identical twins. Using its own MiXCR run on the 5' RACE reads, TCRdb lists one record per CDR3 protein. The data hold about 200,000 distinct CDR3 sequences, with 8% to 11% observed a single time. Material: memory T cells sorted from blood. These receptors were collected from a man aged 50 or older in good health.

This clonotype was recorded a few times. The gene calls are TRBV24-1 and TRBJ2-3, with TRBD2 matching 9 bases. The CDR3 is 16 amino acids. Germline V gene data show CDR1 as KGHDR and CDR2 as SFDVKD. Losses at the gene ends were 4 bases for V and 5 bases for J; bases not matched to a gene: 9. CDR3 sequence: CATSDRKAGGLDTQYF. CDR3 bases: TGTGCCACCAGTGACAGAAAAGCGGGGGGCCTAGATACGCAGTATTTT.

This clonotype was seen ten or more times. The chain joins TRBV7-2 to TRBJ2-7; no definite D call. V lost 0 bases to trimming and J lost 2 bases, with 11 bases between them. Germline CDR1 is SGHTA and CDR2 is FQGNSA. The CDR3 is made up of 15 amino acids. DNA for the CDR3: TGTGCCAGCAGCTTAGCAGCTAGTCAGCCCTACGAGCAGTACTTC. This codes for CASSLAASQPYEQYF.

This clonotype was seen ten or more times. V usage is TRBV7-8 and J usage is TRBJ2-1, with TRBD1 matching over 9 bases. The V and J ends lost 2 bases and 7 bases, in that order; junction bases with no gene match: 6. Germline V gene lookup returns CDR1 SGHVS and CDR2 FQNEAQ. The CDR3 sequence is 15 residues long. In DNA, the CDR3 is TGTGCCAGCAGCTTATCCCGGACAGGGGTGAATGAGCAGTTCTTC. Translating gives CASSLSRTGVNEQFF.

This clonotype has a count of ten or more. Relative to the germline gene, one junction end is altered; a read error may explain this. The chain links TRBV4-3 to TRBJ2-1; a possible D gene is TRBD2 (6 bases). The V gene's germline CDR1 is LGHNA and CDR2 YSLEER. The CDR3 is 16 residues long. The chain's CDR3 is CASGQFSGPSYNEQFF. DNA of the CDR3: TGCGCCAGCGGCCAATTTAGCGGCCCCTCCTACAATGAGCAGTTCTTC.

This clonotype was found many times. The chain carries TRBV5-1 and TRBJ2-5; D remains unclear. Trimming shortened V by 0 bases and J by 5 bases, and 14 bases separated the two germline ends. The CDR3 is made up of 15 amino acids. Germline assignment: CDR1 SGHRS and CDR2 YFSETQ. CDR3 in amino acids: CASSLEPYPYETQYF. The CDR3 DNA reads as TGCGCCAGCAGCTTGGAGCCTTATCCTTACGAGACCCAGTACTTC.

This clonotype has a count of ten or more. The chain carries TRBV29-1 and TRBJ2-7, with TRBD2 matching over 13 bases. CDR3 length: 13 amino acids. Germline V lookup: CDR1 SQVTM, CDR2 ANQGSEA. J was trimmed by 3 bases and V by 7 bases; bases with no gene match: 3. This CDR3 is CSARLAGGYEQYF. The CDR3, as DNA: TGCAGCGCCCGACTAGCGGGGGGCTACGAGCAGTACTTC.

The genes are TRBV7-2 and TRBJ1-1; D not certain. The V end lost 4 bases, the J end lost 4 bases, and 10 bases lay between the germline ends. The CDR3 runs 13 residues. Per the germline V gene, CDR1 is SGHTA and CDR2 is FQGNSA. The CDR3 loop reads CASSSQAITEAFF. The CDR3 DNA sequence: TGTGCCAGCAGCTCCCAAGCGATCACTGAAGCTTTCTTT.